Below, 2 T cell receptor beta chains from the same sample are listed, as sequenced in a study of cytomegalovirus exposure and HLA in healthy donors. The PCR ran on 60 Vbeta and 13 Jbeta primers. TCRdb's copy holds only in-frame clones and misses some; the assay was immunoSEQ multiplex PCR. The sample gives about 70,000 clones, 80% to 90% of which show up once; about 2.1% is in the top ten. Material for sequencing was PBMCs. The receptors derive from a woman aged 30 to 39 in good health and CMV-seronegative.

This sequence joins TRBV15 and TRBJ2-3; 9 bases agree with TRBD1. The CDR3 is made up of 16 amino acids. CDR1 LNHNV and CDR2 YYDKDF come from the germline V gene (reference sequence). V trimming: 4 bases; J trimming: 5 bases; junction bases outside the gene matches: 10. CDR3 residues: CATSTGQGWYGDTQYF. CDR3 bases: TGTGCCACCAGCACGGGACAGGGATGGTACGGAGATACGCAGTATTTT.

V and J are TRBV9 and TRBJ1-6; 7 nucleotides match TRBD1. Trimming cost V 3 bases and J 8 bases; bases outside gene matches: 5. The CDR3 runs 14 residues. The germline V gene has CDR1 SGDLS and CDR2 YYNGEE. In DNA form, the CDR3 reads TGTGCCAGCAGCGCGGGACAGCAGGATTCACCCCTCCACTTT. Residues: CASSAGQQDSPLHF.